Listed below are T cell receptor beta chains from one sample, sequenced in a study of cytotoxic CD8 clonotypes in ibrutinib-treated CLL. Produced via immunoSEQ multiplex PCR; TCRdb's table is partial and in-frame only. The sample yields fewer than 50,000 clones, roughly three quarters seen once. The specimen comprised PBMCs, sampled after 12 months of ibrutinib treatment. All receptors come from a human donor with chronic lymphocytic leukemia. Each CDR3 is given with its conserved first and last residue. A D gene is named only where the DNA matches it firmly. The size field is filled for only some rows; it gives once, few, many or a size class.

>TRBJ2-1|TRBD2|NA|TRBV6-5|14
TGTGCCAGCAGTTATAGGACTAGCGACAATGAGCAGTTCTTC
CASSYRTSDNEQFF
>TRBJ1-1|NA|once|TRBV27|13
TGTGCCAGCCGTGACAGTGCCGCGAGGGGAGCTTTCTTT
CASRDSAARGAFF
>TRBJ2-2|TRBD2|NA|TRBV29-1|12
TGCAGCGTCGGGAGGGATGCCGGGGAGCTGTTTTTT
CSVGRDAGELFF
>TRBJ2-7|NA|NA|TRBV10-3|15
TGTGCCATCAGTGAGTCGGCACTGTCTGCCTACGAGCAGTACTTC
CAISESALSAYEQYF
>TRBJ2-7|TRBD2|NA|TRBV4-1|14
TGCGCCAGCAGCCAATCAAGCGGGAGCTACGAGCAGTACTTC
CASSQSSGSYEQYF
>TRBJ2-7|NA|NA|TRBV7-7|14
TGTGCCACCAGACCCCTCCCTAGCTCCTACGAGCAGTACTTC
CATRPLPSSYEQYF
>TRBJ2-2|TRBD1|NA|TRBV19|14
TGTGCCAGTAGGGGGACAGGGGTCACCGGGGAGCTGTTTTTT
CASRGTGVTGELFF
>TRBJ2-3|NA|NA|TRBV5-5|15
TGTGCCAGCAGCTTGGGCCAGGGGTTGTTAGATACGCAGTATTTT
CASSLGQGLLDTQYF
>TRBJ1-2|TRBD1|NA|TRBV25-1|16
TGTGCCAGCAGTGCCCTGGGACAGGGGGCCAACTATGGCTACACCTTC
CASSALGQGANYGYTF
>TRBJ2-1|NA|few|TRBV4-3|15
TGCGCCAGCAGCCAAGGGCTCGACTCCTACAATGAGCAGTTCTTC
CASSQGLDSYNEQFF
>TRBJ2-3|TRBD2|few|TRBV6-1|14
TGTGCCAGCATAAAAGCGGGAGGCACAGATACGCAGTATTTT
CASIKAGGTDTQYF
>TRBJ2-2|NA|few|TRBV7-2|13
TGTGCCAGCACCAAGGGGGGCACCGGGGAGCTGTTTTTT
CASTKGGTGELFF
>TRBJ2-3|NA|NA|TRBV5-6|15
TGTGCCAGCAGCTCGACCGGGAGAGAGGCGGATACGCAGTATTTT
CASSSTGREADTQYF
>TRBJ2-7|TRBD2|NA|TRBV28|16
TGTGCCAGCAGTAGCCCCAGAGGAGCGGGGGACTACGAGCAGTACTTC
CASSSPRGAGDYEQYF
>TRBJ1-5|NA|few|TRBV5-6|14
TGTGCCAGCAGCACTGGACAGATCAATCAGCCCCAGCATTTT
CASSTGQINQPQHF
>TRBJ2-7|TRBD1|NA|TRBV25-1|15
TGTGCCAGCAGTGGACCGGGACAGGGACGACCCGAGCAGTACTTC
CASSGPGQGRPEQYF
>TRBJ1-4|NA|NA|TRBV18|13
TGTGCCAGCTCAACAGGGCTAAATGAAAAACTGTTTTTT
CASSTGLNEKLFF
>TRBJ1-5|NA|few|TRBV5-1|16
TGCGCCAGCAGCTTGGGTTCAGGGAATAGCAATCAGCCCCAGCATTTT
CASSLGSGNSNQPQHF
>TRBJ1-2|NA|NA|TRBV6-5|14
TGTGCCAGCAGTTACAACAGGGCTGGCGGGGGCTACACCTTC
CASSYNRAGGGYTF
>TRBJ2-1|TRBD2|NA|TRBV14|15
TGTGCCAGCAGCCAAGAACGAGGACTAGCGAACGAGCAGTTCTTC
CASSQERGLANEQFF
>TRBJ2-3|NA|NA|TRBV6-5|12
TGTGCCAGCAGCCGAGATAGGGATAGGCAGTATTTT
CASSRDRDRQYF
>TRBJ1-5|NA|NA|TRBV6-1|18
TGTGCCAGCAGTGATAGATTCAATAGGCCAAATAGCAATCAGCCCCAGCATTTT
CASSDRFNRPNSNQPQHF
>TRBJ2-3|NA|once|TRBV19|17
TGTGCCAGTAGTCGTGACCACCTGACTTCTAGCACAGATACGCAGTATTTT
CASSRDHLTSSTDTQYF
>TRBJ1-5|NA|NA|TRBV30|16
TGTGCCTGGAGAGGCAGGGGACTGTATAGCAATCAGCCCCAGCATTTT
CAWRGRGLYSNQPQHF
>TRBJ2-7|TRBD1|NA|TRBV11-2|15
TGTGCCAGCAGCTTAGGGCGACAGGGGGTCCACGAGCAGTACTTC
CASSLGRQGVHEQYF
>TRBJ2-2|TRBD1|NA|TRBV29-1|15
TGCAGCGTTGGAGGGGGGACAGGGGGCTCCGGGGAGCTGTTTTTT
CSVGGGTGGSGELFF
>TRBJ2-7|NA|NA|TRBV29-1|15
TGCAGCGTTGAAGACGGACAGCGAAGTCCCTACGAGCAGTACTTC
CSVEDGQRSPYEQYF
>TRBJ2-5|TRBD2|NA|TRBV6-1|14
TGTGCCAGCCGTTTGGGGGGGGTAGGGGAGACCCAGTACTTC
CASRLGGVGETQYF
>TRBJ2-7|TRBD2|once|TRBV5-4|14
TGTGCCAGCAGTTCCGGACTAGCGGCCTACGAGCAGTACTTC
CASSSGLAAYEQYF
>TRBJ2-5|NA|NA|TRBV7-9|12
TGTGCCAGCAGCTTAATGGGGGAGACCCAGTACTTC
CASSLMGETQYF
>TRBJ2-3|TRBD2|NA|TRBV13|16
TGTGCCAGCAGCCTCAAAGCTAGCGGCAGCACAGATACGCAGTATTTT
CASSLKASGSTDTQYF
>TRBJ2-1|TRBD2|NA|TRBV2|14
TGTGCCAGCAGTGGGACTAGCGGGAGAGATGAGCAGTTCTTC
CASSGTSGRDEQFF
>TRBJ1-2|TRBD1|few|TRBV7-3|17
TGTGCCAGCAGCCCAGGGGGGGGCGCAGGATCCGCCTATGGCTACACCTTC
CASSPGGGAGSAYGYTF
>TRBJ1-1|TRBD1|once|TRBV7-8|14
TGTGCCAGCAGCGGACAGGGGCTAGGAGCTGAAGCTTTCTTT
CASSGQGLGAEAFF
>TRBJ2-6|NA|NA|TRBV5-4|15
TGTGCCAGCAGCCCCCAAAGCTCTGGGGCCAACGTCCTGACTTTC
CASSPQSSGANVLTF
>TRBJ1-4|TRBD1|NA|TRBV12-5|16
TGTGCTAGTGGTTTGGTAAGGGGGCTGGGTAATGAAAAACTGTTTTTT
CASGLVRGLGNEKLFF
>TRBJ1-1|NA|NA|TRBV28|16
TGTGCCAGCAGTTGGCCGGGGCCAAACGGAGTCACTGAAGCTTTCTTT
CASSWPGPNGVTEAFF
>TRBJ2-7|NA|NA|TRBV7-2|13
TGTGCCACCCCCGTCGGGGACTCCTACGAGCAGTACTTC
CATPVGDSYEQYF
>TRBJ1-1|TRBD1|once|TRBV5-1|14
TGCGCCAGCAGCGGGGGACAGCTGAACACTGAAGCTTTCTTT
CASSGGQLNTEAFF
>TRBJ2-3|NA|NA|TRBV5-4|13
TGTGCCAGCAGCTTGGCAGGGCCGGATACGCAGTATTTT
CASSLAGPDTQYF
>TRBJ2-3|TRBD1|NA|TRBV18|15
TGTGCCAGCTCACCATCGCCGGACAGGGGTGATACGCAGTATTTT
CASSPSPDRGDTQYF
>TRBJ2-7|TRBD1|once|TRBV19|16
TGTGCCAGTAGGGGGACAGGGACGACCAGTAGCTACGAGCAGTACTTC
CASRGTGTTSSYEQYF
>TRBJ1-3|NA|NA|TRBV19|13
TGTGCCAGTGCAGAGACCTCTGGAAACACCATATATTTT
CASAETSGNTIYF
>TRBJ2-7|TRBD1|NA|TRBV15|16
TGTGCCACCAGCCCGTCTCGGGACAGGTCCTCCTACGAGCAGTACTTC
CATSPSRDRSSYEQYF
>TRBJ2-7|NA|NA|TRBV5-4|14
TGTGCCAGCAGCCTTTTAGGAGGGAAGTACGAGCAGTACTTC
CASSLLGGKYEQYF
>TRBJ2-5|TRBD2|NA|TRBV11-3|17
TGTGCCAGCAGCTTGGGGACTAGCGGGAGGGCCCTGGAGACCCAGTACTTC
CASSLGTSGRALETQYF
>TRBJ1-1|NA|few|TRBV28|13
TGTGCCAGCAGTTTATTAAATGGAGGGGAAGCTTTCTTT
CASSLLNGGEAFF
>TRBJ2-1|NA|NA|TRBV6-5|15
TGTGCCAGCAGTTACTCCGGGGGTGCGCTCAATGAACAGTTCTTC
CASSYSGGALNEQFF
>TRBJ2-3|TRBD1|once|TRBV18|14
TGTGCCAGCTCACGGGACAGGGGAACAGATACGCAGTATTTT
CASSRDRGTDTQYF
>TRBJ2-5|TRBD2|once|TRBV18|15
TGTGCCAGCTCCCAACTAGCGGGAAACCAAGAGACCCAGTACTTC
CASSQLAGNQETQYF